One T cell receptor beta chain is described in this entry. As yet, its antigen is unknown. This entry is derived from a study of blood T cells in healthy people across ages. Study outcomes and limitations: TCR beta diversity per million T cells fell roughly linearly with age.

It was with a sample-barcoded 5' primer and a J-beta primer mix that a second PCR of roughly 6 to 12 cycles was run. TCRdb reanalysed the 5' RACE reads using MiXCR and keeps one entry per CDR3 protein. Among around 750,000 distinct CDR3 sequences listed, 53% were seen once. Samples had at least 6.5 million PBMCs isolated from them. Each sample yielded at least 6 micrograms of PBMC total RNA. The CDR3 totals 19 residues. Sample: blood. The source of this sequence is a man aged 80 or over in good health. This chain joins TRBV21-1 and TRBJ2-5; no check of the table's D call, TRBD2, against the DNA was made. The DNA end is more similar to TRBJ2-7, so the J call may be wrong. TRBV21-1 constitutes a pseudogene. In DNA form, the CDR3 reads TGTGCCAGCAGCGGGGGAGGACCGGACAGCGCTTTACCCCACTACGAGCAGTACTTC. Encoded protein: CASSGGGPDSALPHYEQYF.